Each of the 28 T cell receptor beta chains below was sequenced from the same sample in a study of cytomegalovirus exposure and HLA in healthy donors. 60 Vbeta and 13 Jbeta primers were used in PCR. Libraries were prepared by immunoSEQ multiplex PCR; TCRdb keeps only in-frame clonotypes and omits some of them. The data show roughly 98,000 clones, about 81% seen once. Sequencing input: PBMCs. The receptors derive from a man aged 35 to 55 in good health and CMV-seronegative.

In nucleotides, the CDR3 is TGCGCCAGCAGCTTGATTCTAGACACAGATACGCAGTATTTT. As protein: CASSLILDTDTQYF. The V and J genes are TRBV5-1 and TRBJ2-3; D call uncertain. From germline, CDR1 is SGHRS and CDR2 YFSETQ. Trimming removed 1 base from V and 2 bases from J, with 8 bases in between. The CDR3 extends over 14 amino acids.

The chain combines TRBV9 with TRBJ2-7, with D possibly TRBD2 on 7 matching bases. CDR3 size: 14 residues. Trimming removed 4 bases at V and 2 bases at J, with 13 bases between. Germline assignment: CDR1 SGDLS and CDR2 YYNGEE. CDR3 in amino acids: CASSPGGKTYEQYF. The CDR3 nucleotides are TGTGCCAGCAGCCCGGGGGGCAAGACCTACGAGCAGTACTTC.

The chain is built from TRBV5-3 and TRBJ1-5; no firm D call. TRBV5-3 is an ORF, and what it does is uncertain. Between the trimmed V and J ends, which lost 1 base and 0 bases, there was a span of 14 bases. CDR3 size: 17 residues. The CDR3: CARSLTNSRYSNQPQHF. The CDR3 DNA follows: TGTGCCAGAAGCTTGACGAACAGCAGGTATAGCAATCAGCCCCAGCATTTT.

The chain is built from TRBV23-1 and TRBJ2-7; D unresolved. TRBV23-1 is an open reading frame whose function is uncertain. CDR3 size: 12 residues. Trimming shortened V by 0 bases and J by 9 bases, and 9 bases separated the two germline ends. In nucleotides, the CDR3 is TGCGCCAGCAGTCAATCCCGGGTTCGGCAGTACTTC. Residues: CASSQSRVRQYF.

The V call is TRBV7-9, the J call TRBJ2-1; perhaps TRBD2 as D (6 bases). Between the trimmed V and J ends, which lost 5 bases and 15 bases, there was a span of 20 bases. Germline V CDR1 and CDR2: SEHNR, FQNEAQ (reference sequence). CDR3 length equals 13 residues. The CDR3 DNA follows: TGTGCCAGCAGCCCGGAGCGGGCTTCAGAGGGGTTCTTC. It codes for CASSPERASEGFF.

The gene calls are TRBV7-2 and TRBJ1-2, with TRBD1 as a possible D gene (5 bases). Deletions cut 5 bases from V and 2 bases from J, with 15 bases between. Looked up from germline, CDR1 is SGHTA and CDR2 is FQGNSA. The CDR3 consists of 15 residues. Here the CDR3 reads CASSPAPGGNYGYTF. Here the CDR3 DNA reads TGTGCCAGCAGCCCCGCCCCCGGGGGAAACTATGGCTACACCTTC.

This clone has more than one count but fewer than ten. The gene calls are TRBV27 and TRBJ1-6; D might be TRBD1 (6 bases). V gave up 6 bases and J gave up 9 bases, with 15 bases separating them. CDR1 is MNHEY, CDR2 SMNVEV, per germline (reference sequence). The CDR3 is made up of 14 amino acids. CDR3 nucleotide sequence: TGTGCCAGCAGGGGTAGACAGGTTACTTCACCCCTCCACTTT. It yields the protein CASRGRQVTSPLHF.

The V and J genes are TRBV7-8 and TRBJ1-1; possibly TRBD1 for D (6 bases). In germline, CDR1 is SGHVS, CDR2 FQNEAQ. V lost 5 bases and J lost 2, with 9 bases in between. The CDR3 runs to 13 residues. The CDR3: CASSGQTNTEAFF. In DNA form, the CDR3 reads TGTGCCAGCAGCGGACAGACTAACACTGAAGCTTTCTTT.

The rearrangement uses TRBV6-6 and TRBJ1-2; D may be TRBD1 (5 bases). CDR1 MNHNY and CDR2 SVGAGI come from the germline V gene (reference sequence). The CDR3 loop spans 15 amino acids. V gave up 4 bases and J gave up 6 bases, with 18 bases separating them. CDR3 protein: CASSWGGELLDGYTF. For the CDR3, the DNA is TGTGCCAGCAGTTGGGGCGGGGAGCTGCTGGATGGCTACACCTTC.

This chain uses TRBV27 with TRBJ1-2, with D possibly matching TRBD1 (5 bases). CDR1 MNHEY and CDR2 SMNVEV come from the germline V gene (reference sequence). Trimming left V 7 bases short and J 2 bases short, with 14 bases between. This CDR3 contains 14 residues. The CDR3 region is CASTLLPGNYGYTF. For the CDR3, the DNA is TGTGCCAGCACCCTCCTCCCAGGGAACTATGGCTACACCTTC.

The chain joins TRBV7-9 to TRBJ1-2, with D uncertain. CDR1 and CDR2 (germline): SEHNR, FQNEAQ (reference sequence). Trimming pared 2 bases from V and 6 bases from J, leaving 19 bases between. This CDR3 is 16 amino acids long. The CDR3 sequence is CASSLRTLSGEDGYTF. In DNA, the CDR3 is TGTGCCAGCAGCTTAAGAACGTTATCTGGGGAGGATGGCTACACCTTC.

The gene calls are TRBV29-1 and TRBJ1-4; TRBD1 matches at 11 bases. Germline trimming cut 7 bases from V and 5 bases from J; bases unmatched to any gene: 3. CDR1 and CDR2 from the germline V gene are SQVTM and ANQGSEA. CDR3 length equals 13 residues. The DNA for the CDR3 is TGCAGCGCATGGGACAGGGGGAATGAAAAACTGTTTTTT. Its translation is CSAWDRGNEKLFF.

As for this clone: The identical CDR3 is also encoded by other nucleotide sequences in the sample. V gene TRBV19 combines with J gene TRBJ1-6; maybe TRBD1 (5 bases). Per the germline V gene, CDR1 is LNHDA and CDR2 is SQIVND (reference sequence). Trimming removed 7 bases from V and 2 bases from J, with 12 bases in between. The CDR3 loop spans 15 amino acids. The CDR3 DNA follows: TGTGCCAGTAACCCGGGAGGGGCCTATAATTCACCCCTCCACTTT. It translates to CASNPGGAYNSPLHF.

The chain couples TRBV6-5 to TRBJ1-1; possibly TRBD1 for D (5 bases). Trimming took off 5 bases at V and 10 bases at J, with 14 bases between the two ends. The CDR3 covers 12 residues. Germline V gene lookup returns CDR1 MNHEY and CDR2 SVGAGI. CDR3 DNA: TGTGCCAGCAGTGCAGCGGACGGGGGAGCTTTCTTT. The encoded protein is CASSAADGGAFF.

The CDR3 region is CASSLGTKQTEKLFF. The CDR3 region has the DNA TGTGCCAGCTCACTCGGGACAAAACAAACTGAAAAACTGTTTTTT. V is TRBV18 and J is TRBJ1-4, with a tentative D call TRBD1 (6 bases). This CDR3 region has 15 residues. Deletions cut 4 bases from V and 7 bases from J, with 16 bases between. The germline gives CDR1 KGHSH, CDR2 LQKENI.

This clone occurred once. This rearrangement joins TRBV7-9 to TRBJ2-5, with D tentatively TRBD2 (6 bases). Germline-derived CDR1 and CDR2 are SEHNR and FQNEAQ (reference sequence). V was clipped by 5 bases and J by 5 bases, with 15 bases between them. The CDR3 covers 14 residues. CDR3 protein: CASSPRDSWETQYF. The CDR3 bases are TGTGCCAGCAGCCCGCGGGATAGTTGGGAGACCCAGTACTTC.

The chain carries TRBV11-2 and TRBJ2-5; tentative D call: TRBD2 (5 bases). Germline CDR1 SGHAT, CDR2 FQNNGV. V lost 4 bases and J lost 7, with 10 bases in between. The CDR3 length is 12 residues. CDR3 in amino acids: CASSSTRGTQYF. DNA of the CDR3: TGTGCCAGCAGCTCAACTAGAGGGACCCAGTACTTC. Complete variable domain (other parts from reference TRBV11-2 and TRBJ2-5): EAGVAQSPRYKIIEKRQSVAFWCNPISGHATLYWYQQILGQGPKLLIQFQNNGVVDDSQLPKDRFSAERLKGVDSTLKIQPAKLEDSAVYLCASSSTRGTQYFGPGTRLLVL.

The rearrangement joins TRBV28 to TRBJ2-3; 8 bases are a match to TRBD1. V lost 5 bases to trimming and J lost 2 bases; unmatched junction nucleotides: 9. CDR1 and CDR2 from the germline V gene are MDHEN and SYDVKM. CDR3 length equals 16 residues. Written as DNA, the CDR3 is TGTGCCAGCAGTCAGATAGGACAGGGTGACACAGATACGCAGTATTTT. This gives the protein CASSQIGQGDTDTQYF.

CDR3: CASSASDNSPLHF. For the CDR3, the DNA is TGTGCCAGCAGTGCCAGCGATAATTCACCCCTCCACTTT. The chain uses TRBV2 and TRBJ1-6; D uncertain. This CDR3 is 13 amino acids long. Germline V gene sequence: CDR1 SNHLY, CDR2 FYNNEI. The V gene lost 4 bases and the J gene lost 5 bases, with 6 bases spanning the gap.

V and J are TRBV9 and TRBJ2-1, with 12 nucleotides matching TRBD2. The CDR3 runs 16 residues. From germline, CDR1 is SGDLS and CDR2 YYNGEE. V lost 4 bases, J lost 0 bases, and 2 bases stayed unmatched. The CDR3 sequence is CASSSTSGGSYNEQFF. CDR3 in DNA: TGTGCCAGCAGCTCGACTAGCGGGGGCTCCTACAATGAGCAGTTCTTC.

The rearrangement uses TRBV19 and TRBJ1-4; no definite D call. Trimming pared 0 bases from V and 0 bases from J, leaving 5 bases between. CDR3 length: 15 amino acids. Germline CDR1 reads LNHDA; CDR2 reads SQIVND (reference sequence). The CDR3, as DNA: TGTGCCAGTAGTATAGACGGTGCAACTAATGAAAAACTGTTTTTT. It specifies CASSIDGATNEKLFF. Together with reference TRBV19 and TRBJ1-4, the CDR3 gives the full variable domain: DGGITQSPKYLFRKEGQNVTLSCEQNLNHDAMYWYRQDPGQGLRLIYYSQIVNDFQKGDIAEGYSVSREKKESFPLTVTSAQKNPTAFYLCASSIDGATNEKLFFGSGTQLSVL.

This clone showed up just once. The chain joins TRBV11-3 to TRBJ2-2, with TRBD1 matching over 9 bases. Germline values: CDR1 SGHNT, CDR2 YENEEA. Losses at the gene ends were 4 bases for V and 6 bases for J; bases not matched to a gene: 9. The CDR3 has 16 residues. The CDR3 DNA follows: TGTGCCAGCAGCTCGCCGGGACAGGGTTTAGCCGGGGAGCTGTTTTTT. This translates into CASSSPGQGLAGELFF.

The CDR3 protein is CATRGSSSNTGELFF. Written as DNA, the CDR3 is TGTGCCACCCGTGGTAGTTCGTCGAACACCGGGGAGCTGTTTTTT. The chain employs TRBV28 and TRBJ2-2; D uncertain. Trimming removed 10 bases at V and 0 bases at J, with 15 bases between. The CDR3 is 15 residues long. The germline CDR1 and CDR2 sequences are MDHEN and SYDVKM.

Comments on this clone: The sample has other DNA sequences that encode this CDR3 too. This chain connects TRBV7-2 to TRBJ2-7; 11 nucleotides match TRBD2. J lost 0 bases, V lost 2 bases, and 9 bases had no gene match. CDR3 length: 18 amino acids. Per the germline V gene, CDR1 is SGHTA and CDR2 is FQGNSA. CDR3 sequence (DNA): TGTGCCAGCAGCTTACTCCCGGGACTAGCGGCTAGCTCCTACGAGCAGTACTTC. Its translation: CASSLLPGLAASSYEQYF.

V usage is TRBV29-1 and J usage is TRBJ1-1; D unclear. Per the germline V gene, CDR1 is SQVTM and CDR2 is ANQGSEA. V was pared by 4 bases and J by 2 bases, with 8 bases between. The CDR3 has 12 residues. The CDR3 loop reads CSVADINTEAFF. The CDR3 DNA sequence: TGCAGCGTTGCTGACATAAACACTGAAGCTTTCTTT.

V is TRBV6-5 and J is TRBJ2-2; D perhaps matches TRBD1 (6 bases). Germline lookup yields CDR1 MNHEY and CDR2 SVGAGI. The germline V and J ends were trimmed by 5 bases and 4 bases, with 11 bases remaining between them. The CDR3 is made up of 14 amino acids. The CDR3 DNA sequence: TGTGCCAGCAGTAGGCAGGGGCCCACCGGGGAGCTGTTTTTT. It is translated as CASSRQGPTGELFF.

The chain has TRBV27 and TRBJ2-1; TRBD1 aligns across 7 bases. The length of the CDR3 is 14 residues. CDR1 is MNHEY, CDR2 SMNVEV, per germline (reference sequence). Unmatched junction bases numbered 14, after V lost 6 bases and J lost 12 bases. In DNA form, the CDR3 reads TGTGCCAGCAGCCCTCAACGACAGGGTCAGGGGCAGTTCTTC. Its translation is CASSPQRQGQGQFF.

This chain uses TRBV12-5 with TRBJ2-7, with D possibly matching TRBD2 (6 bases). Germline CDR1 and CDR2: LGHNT and FRNRAP. The CDR3 loop spans 16 amino acids. Trimming took off 7 bases at V and 6 bases at J, with 25 bases between the two ends. The CDR3 protein is CASASRGARFHVEQYF. The CDR3 bases are TGTGCTAGTGCCTCTCGCGGGGCGAGGTTCCATGTCGAGCAGTACTTC. Using reference TRBV12-5 and TRBJ2-7 for the parts outside the CDR3, the full variable domain is DARVTQTPRHKVTEMGQEVTMRCQPILGHNTVFWYRQTMMQGLELLAYFRNRAPLDDSGMPKDRFSAEMPDATLATLKIQPSEPRDSAVYFCASASRGARFHVEQYFGPGTRLTVT.